This T cell receptor beta chain was captured by sequencing in a study of human T cells and chemical hapten exposure. Overall study: Small differences in pooled library volume mainly drove the variation in TCR yields per sample. General study results and limits: Among TCRs, those above 1 in 1000 frequency were unaffected by DPC sensitization.

This CDR3 spans 16 amino acids. Germline lookup yields CDR1 LGHNA and CDR2 YSLEER. V was trimmed by 1 base and J by 1 base, leaving 13 bases between them. This clonotype was seen at least ten times. The antigen remains unidentified. Time point described: healthy volunteer bleed at 2 weeks. Researchers extracted total RNA from unfractionated whole blood. As the library was built, unique molecular identifiers were attached to individual cDNA molecules. Authors' processing steps: Per-sample TCR counts ranged from roughly 23,224 to 750,000, median roughly 96,000. MiXCR, run by TCRdb on the RACE reads, gives a single entry per CDR3 protein. TCRdb's processing, not the authors', yielded these V and J calls. This sample has roughly 130,000 distinct CDR3 sequences; approximately 10% occur once, and the top ten carry approximately 1.6%.

The chain recombines TRBV4-3 with TRBJ1-2; D is possibly TRBD1 (5 bases). The sample taken for sequencing was whole blood. This TCR came from a male donor in good health. Some clones in this sample may be carry-over from other donors' samples. The DNA of the CDR3 is TGCGCCAGCAGCCAAGTGGGGGACGGATATAACTATGGCTACACCTTC. Residues: CASSQVGDGYNYGYTF.